This TCR beta chain stems from a study of tumor and adjacent non-tumor tissue in lung cancer. Study-wide context: There were about twelve adenocarcinoma, a couple of squamous cell carcinoma and 1 small cell lung cancer cases.

General observations from the study: Significantly higher TCR diversity was found in tumor than normal lung. Shorter survival was associated with higher TCR diversity in tumors. Normal lung showed higher cumulative top 100 clone frequency than tumor.

Regarding this clonotype: The antigen is not known.

A modified ARM-PCR protocol with three rounds of nested PCR amplified TCRbeta. TCRdb re-called the multiplex PCR reads with MiXCR, one entry per CDR3 protein. The data show about 110,000 distinct CDR3 sequences, over 75% seen once. Trimming stripped 9 bases from V and 2 bases from J, with 7 bases between. Germline lookup yields CDR1 LNHDA and CDR2 SQIVND (reference sequence). The CDR3 length is 11 residues. No cell sorting was done before RNA was extracted from the tissue. The specimen was lung tumor tissue. The genes are TRBV19 and TRBJ2-5, with no clear D. This clonotype was obtained from a man between 65 and 85 years old with non-small cell lung cancer. CDR3 sequence reads: CASRGQETQYF. The CDR3 nucleotides read TGTGCCAGCCGAGGACAAGAGACCCAGTACTTC.